The 17 T cell receptor beta chains listed next were all sequenced from one sample in a study of tumor and adjacent non-tumor tissue in lung cancer. Three rounds of nested PCR, following a modified ARM-PCR protocol, produced the TCRbeta library. TCRdb independently ran MiXCR on the multiplex PCR reads; one entry per CDR3 protein. The data show 60,000 to 90,000 distinct CDR3 sequences, around 74% seen once. The template was RNA from unsorted bulk tissue. Material: lung tumor tissue. The receptor set was obtained from a woman between 50 and 59 years old with non-small cell lung cancer.

This clonotype came up once. The V call is TRBV11-3, the J call TRBJ2-7, with TRBD2 identical over 8 bases. Looked up from germline, CDR1 is SGHNT and CDR2 is YENEEA. There are 14 residues in the CDR3. The CDR3: CNSSHSGIGHEQYF. The CDR3 DNA sequence: TGTAACAGCAGCCATAGCGGGATAGGCCACGAGCAGTACTTC.

As for this clonotype: Because the CDR3 is missing its conserved closing phenylalanine or tryptophan, this is likely a read error. The chain combines TRBV12-3 or TRBV12-4 with TRBJ1-4, with D maybe TRBD1 (6 bases). Trimming took 9 bases from V and 7 from J, leaving 18 bases between them. The CDR3 is 14 amino acids. CDR3 sequence reads: CASSTQQGFEKLFL. The CDR3 region has the DNA TGTGCCAGTAGCACTCAACAGGGTTTTGAAAAACTGTTTCTT.

This clonotype was seen a single time. An end of the junction differs from the germline gene, which may be a read error. The V and J genes are TRBV6-1 and TRBJ1-3; D is undetermined. The germline gives CDR1 MNHNS, CDR2 SASEGT. The CDR3 sequence is 16 residues long. The CDR3 DNA reads TGTGCCAGCGGTGAAGAATTGGAATTCCCTGGAAACACCATATATTTT. It codes for CASGEELEFPGNTIYF.

Regarding this clonotype: The junction does not match germline at one end; this may be a read error. This chain uses TRBV28 with TRBJ2-1; D unresolved. Germline V gene sequence: CDR1 MDHEN, CDR2 SYDVKM. The CDR3 sequence is 14 residues long. The CDR3 protein is CASSLTASYNVQFF. The CDR3 DNA is TGTGCCAGCAGTCTAACGGCCTCCTACAATGTGCAGTTCTTC.

This clonotype was counted ten times or more. The chain is built from TRBV14 and TRBJ2-5; D call uncertain. CDR1 and CDR2 (germline): SGHDN, FVKESK. The CDR3 is 13 amino acids. V shed 2 bases and J shed 0 bases, with 4 bases lying between them. The CDR3 DNA follows: TGTGCCAGCAGCCAACGACACCAAGAGACCCAGTACTTC. Protein product: CASSQRHQETQYF.

With regard to this clonotype: The germline gene is not matched at one end of the junction; a read error may be the cause. The chain uses TRBV10-1 and TRBJ2-1, with TRBD2 matching 13 bases. Germline V gene data show CDR1 as WNHNN and CDR2 as SYGVQD (reference sequence). This CDR3 contains 16 residues. The CDR3 loop reads CASSQSRLAGGDEQFF. In nucleotides, the CDR3 is TGCGCAAGCAGTCAGTCCCGACTAGCGGGAGGTGATGAGCAGTTCTTC.

By proportion, this clonotype is medium-sized. J is TRBJ2-7 and V is TRBV4-2; D possibly corresponds to TRBD2 (6 bases). V was trimmed by 1 base and J by 3 bases, leaving 16 bases between them. The CDR3 totals 16 residues. Germline V gene lookup returns CDR1 LGHNA and CDR2 YNFKEQ. The CDR3, as DNA: TGTGCCAGCAGCCAAGCAAAAGGTGCGGGGAACTACGAGCAGTACTTC. It encodes CASSQAKGAGNYEQYF.

A note on this clonotype: One base away lies a much larger clone, so this may be a sequencing read error. The chain uses TRBV20-1 and TRBJ1-1, with 9 bases that match TRBD1. V lost 0 bases and J lost 11; bases outside the gene matches: 10. Germline V gives CDR1 DFQATT, CDR2 SNEGSKA (reference sequence). The CDR3 is 14 residues long. CDR3 nucleotides: TGCAGTGCTAGAGATAGGACAGGGGACGCGATGGCTTTCTTT. This encodes CSARDRTGDAMAFF.

The CDR3 DNA sequence: TGTGCCAACCAGCTACCTGGACAGGGGGCCAACGAGCAGTACTTC. Its translation: CANQLPGQGANEQYF. This rearrangement joins TRBV6-2 or TRBV6-3 to TRBJ2-7; 11 bases match TRBD1. Unmatched junction bases numbered 13, after V lost 10 bases and J lost 5 bases. The CDR3 length is 15 residues. Per germline, CDR1 MNHEY and CDR2 SVGEGT.

This clonotype has just a few counts. The rearrangement links TRBV10-3 to TRBJ2-2; 7 nucleotides match TRBD2. CDR1 and CDR2 from the germline V gene are ENHRY and SYGVKD. V was pared by 8 bases and J by 3 bases, with 6 bases of the junction left unmatched. The CDR3 is made up of 14 amino acids. The CDR3: CAIWGGVYTGELFF. CDR3 sequence (DNA): TGTGCCATCTGGGGGGGGGTTTACACCGGGGAGCTGTTTTTT.

This clonotype was seen repeatedly, ten times or more. CDR3 bases: TGCAGTGCACCCCATCTCACGAACACTGAAGCTTTCTTT. This gives the protein CSAPHLTNTEAFF. V usage is TRBV20-1 and J usage is TRBJ1-1; D is undetermined. The CDR3 runs 13 residues. In germline, CDR1 is DFQATT, CDR2 SNEGSKA (reference sequence). With 6 bases removed from V and 1 base from J, the gap between germline ends came to 12 bases.

Of note for this clonotype: A read error may account for a junction end that differs from germline. The V gene is TRBV29-1, the J gene TRBJ2-5; 7 bases map to TRBD2. The CDR3 consists of 14 residues. Germline V gene sequence: CDR1 SQVTM, CDR2 ANQGSEA. The CDR3 loop reads CRVPIGGNQETQYF. The CDR3 DNA sequence: TGCAGGGTCCCCATCGGGGGGAACCAAGAGACCCAATACTTC.

About this clonotype: The CDR3 carries no conserved terminal phenylalanine or tryptophan, so it likely arises from a read error. The chain joins TRBV20-1 to TRBJ2-7; 10 bases line up with TRBD1. The CDR3 sequence is 12 residues long. Germline assignment: CDR1 DFQATT and CDR2 SNEGSKA (reference sequence). The CDR3 nucleotides are TGCAGTACTAGACAGGGGGCGCACGAGCAGTACTAC. This translates into CSTRQGAHEQYY.

This clonotype was found many times. This chain uses TRBV7-2 with TRBJ1-2; D gene ambiguous. Per germline, CDR1 SGHTA and CDR2 FQGNSA. V dropped 1 base and J dropped 4 bases, with 13 bases sitting between them. The CDR3 covers 15 residues. DNA of the CDR3: TGTGCCAGCAGCTTAGTAGTTGCAGGAATCTATGGCTACACCTTC. It codes for CASSLVVAGIYGYTF.

Notes on this clonotype: A much larger clone is a single base away; this may be a read error. The V and J genes are TRBV7-9 and TRBJ2-5; TRBD1 is a possible D gene (5 bases). The CDR3 sequence is 16 residues long. V was cut by 0 bases and J by 4 bases, with 15 bases left in between. Germline V gene data show CDR1 as SEHNR and CDR2 as FQNEAQ (reference sequence). The CDR3 sequence: CASSLARAGMRETQYF. Here the CDR3 DNA reads TGTGCCAGCAGCTTAGCCAGGGCAGGGATGAGAGAGACCCAGTACTTC.

This clonotype was found a few times. One junction end disagrees with the germline gene, perhaps due to a read error. The V and J genes are TRBV6-1 and TRBJ2-3, with 11 bases lining up with TRBD2. This CDR3 contains 16 residues. Germline V lookup: CDR1 MNHNS, CDR2 SASEGT. The CDR3 region has the DNA TGTGCTAGTAGTGAGACCTTAGCGGGAGGGCGCGATACGCACTATTTT. It is translated as CASSETLAGGRDTHYF.

Turning to this clonotype: An end of the junction differs from the germline gene, which may be a read error. This sequence joins TRBV6-6 and TRBJ2-7, with D tentatively TRBD2 (7 bases). The CDR3 loop spans 15 amino acids. Looked up from germline, CDR1 is MNHNY and CDR2 is SVGAGI (reference sequence). CDR3 in amino acids: CASGYYGGRGYEQYF. The CDR3 coding sequence is TGTGCCAGCGGTTACTATGGTGGGAGGGGGTACGAGCAGTACTTC.